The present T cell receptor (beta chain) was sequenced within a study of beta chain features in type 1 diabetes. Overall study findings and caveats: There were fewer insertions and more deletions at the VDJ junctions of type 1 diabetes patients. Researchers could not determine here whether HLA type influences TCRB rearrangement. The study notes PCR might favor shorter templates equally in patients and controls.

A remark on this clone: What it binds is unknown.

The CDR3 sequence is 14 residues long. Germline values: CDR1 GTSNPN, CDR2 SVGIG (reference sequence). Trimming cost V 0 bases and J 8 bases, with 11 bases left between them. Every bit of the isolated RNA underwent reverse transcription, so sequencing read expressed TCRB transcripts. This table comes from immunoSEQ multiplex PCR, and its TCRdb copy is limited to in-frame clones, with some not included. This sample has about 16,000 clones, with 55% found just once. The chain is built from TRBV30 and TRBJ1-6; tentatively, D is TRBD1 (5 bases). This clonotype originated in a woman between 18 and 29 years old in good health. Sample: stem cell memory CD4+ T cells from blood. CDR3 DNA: TGTGCCTGGAGTGTACGTCGGGGGGATTCACCCCTCCACTTT. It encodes CAWSVRRGDSPLHF.